Listed here are 24 T cell receptor beta chains from one sample, sequenced in a study of shared clonotypes between healthy human individuals. Some clones are missing from TCRdb's copy, which holds only in-frame ones; the method was immunoSEQ multiplex PCR. The top ten clones hold about 0.38% of a sample with 2 million to 2.5 million clones, 80% to 95% of them seen once. Sequences were obtained from naive CD4+ T cells from PBMCs. Subset defined: CD45RA+ positively selected. The receptors here all came from a man aged 18 to 29 in good health. Some clones in this sample may be carry-over from other donors' samples.

This clone was picked up one time. The J gene is TRBJ2-7, the V gene TRBV5-8; 10 bases are shared with TRBD1. Per the germline V gene, CDR1 is SGHTS and CDR2 is YDEGEE. J gave up 2 bases and V 0 bases, and 8 bases lay outside the gene matches. The CDR3 consists of 17 residues. CDR3 in DNA: TGTGCCAGCAGCTTGGCGGGTGGCGGGACAGGGGCCTACGAGCAGTACTTC. It encodes CASSLAGGGTGAYEQYF.

This clone was seen just once. The CDR3 loop is CASSLDRRGTKSVGELFF. DNA of the CDR3: TGTGCCAGCTCACTCGATCGCCGCGGGACTAAGTCGGTCGGGGAGCTGTTTTTT. V usage is TRBV18 and J usage is TRBJ2-2; 7 nucleotides align to TRBD2. V lost 4 bases and J lost 7; bases outside the gene matches: 18. The CDR3 runs 18 residues. Germline V gene lookup returns CDR1 KGHSH and CDR2 LQKENI.

The V call is TRBV5-1, the J call TRBJ2-7; D perhaps matches TRBD1 (5 bases). The CDR3 consists of 14 residues. Trimming shortened V by 5 bases and J by 0 bases, and 12 bases separated the two germline ends. In germline, CDR1 is SGHRS, CDR2 YFSETQ. CDR3 nucleotide sequence: TGCGCCAGCAGGCTGACAGCTCTCTCCTACGAGCAGTACTTC. Its translation: CASRLTALSYEQYF.

This clone was recorded a few times. The chain carries TRBV27 and TRBJ2-2; D call uncertain. Germline CDR1 reads MNHEY; CDR2 reads SMNVEV (reference sequence). The CDR3 is made up of 15 amino acids. Between the trimmed V and J ends, which lost 8 bases and 0 bases, there was a span of 13 bases. The chain's CDR3 is CASQTGSPNTGELFF. The DNA of the CDR3 is TGTGCCAGCCAGACCGGTAGCCCGAACACCGGGGAGCTGTTTTTT.

The gene calls are TRBV9 and TRBJ2-1; D unclear. The CDR3 runs 15 residues. Trimming removed 0 bases at V and 6 bases at J, with 13 bases between. CDR1 and CDR2 from the germline V gene are SGDLS and YYNGEE. CDR3 nucleotide sequence: TGTGCCAGCAGCGTAGTTGACCGCAGTGGCAATGAGCAGTTCTTC. Encoded protein: CASSVVDRSGNEQFF.

The J gene is TRBJ2-5, the V gene TRBV5-6; D unclear. The CDR3 runs 15 residues. Germline assignment: CDR1 SGHDT and CDR2 YYEEEE. The ends were cut back, 3 bases at V and 5 bases at J, with 17 bases in the middle. The CDR3 loop reads CASSSPRQRGETQYF. The CDR3, as DNA: TGTGCCAGCAGCTCCCCACGGCAGCGTGGGGAGACCCAGTACTTC.

This chain joins TRBV10-3 and TRBJ1-4; TRBD1 matches 8 bases. The CDR3 covers 15 residues. V shed 4 bases and J 8 bases; nucleotides not matched to a gene: 9. CDR1 and CDR2 (germline): ENHRY, SYGVKD. The chain's CDR3 is CAISGGTGLGEKLFF. The CDR3 DNA reads TGTGCCATCAGTGGGGGGACAGGCCTAGGGGAAAAACTGTTTTTT.

This chain links TRBV29-1 with TRBJ2-5; D might be TRBD2 (6 bases). Per germline, CDR1 SQVTM and CDR2 ANQGSEA. Between the trimmed V and J ends, which lost 4 bases and 1 base, there was a span of 10 bases. This CDR3 is built from 13 residues. In nucleotides, the CDR3 is TGCAGCGTTGGAAGGAGGGTCCAAGAGACCCAGTACTTC. As protein: CSVGRRVQETQYF. The full variable domain, with the rest looked up from reference TRBV29-1 and TRBJ2-5, is SAVISQKPSRDICQRGTSLTIQCQVDSQVTMMFWYRQQPGQSLTLIATANQGSEATYESGFVIDKFPISRPNLTFSTLTVSNMSPEDSSIYLCSVGRRVQETQYFGPGTRLLVL.

A single count supports this clone. The chain recombines TRBV2 with TRBJ2-7; 8 nucleotides match TRBD2. The length of the CDR3 is 13 residues. Germline lookup yields CDR1 SNHLY and CDR2 FYNNEI. V lost 6 bases, J lost 6 bases, and 7 bases stayed unmatched. The CDR3 loop reads CASRSGLDGEQYF. Here the CDR3 DNA reads TGTGCCAGCAGGTCGGGACTAGACGGCGAGCAGTACTTC.

This chain uses TRBV29-1 with TRBJ2-2, with 7 bases matching TRBD2. Germline-derived CDR1 and CDR2 are SQVTM and ANQGSEA. Trimming took 4 bases from V and 2 from J; bases not matched to a gene: 4. The CDR3 spans 14 residues. CDR3 DNA: TGCAGCGTTGCGAGCGGGGAAAACACCGGGGAGCTGTTTTTT. It specifies CSVASGENTGELFF.

As for this clone: Other nucleotide sequences in the sample specify the same CDR3. The rearrangement links TRBV18 to TRBJ2-1; 11 bases agree with TRBD2. V lost 0 bases to trimming and J lost 6 bases; unmatched junction nucleotides: 4. Per germline, CDR1 KGHSH and CDR2 LQKENI. The CDR3 consists of 16 residues. The CDR3 region has the DNA TGTGCCAGCTCACCACCTGGACTAGCGGGTGGCAATGAGCAGTTCTTC. It codes for CASSPPGLAGGNEQFF.

A note on this clone: The sample has other DNA sequences that encode this CDR3 too. J is TRBJ2-3 and V is TRBV20-1, with D perhaps matching TRBD2 (5 bases). Germline CDR1 DFQATT, CDR2 SNEGSKA (reference sequence). The CDR3 spans 11 residues. Deletions cut 6 bases from V and 4 bases from J, with 8 bases between. DNA for the CDR3: TGCAGTGCAAAGAGGGCAGATACGCAGTATTTT. Translated: CSAKRADTQYF.

The genes are TRBV5-4 and TRBJ2-1; the match to TRBD2 covers 7 bases. CDR3 length equals 15 residues. Looked up from germline, CDR1 is SGHNT and CDR2 is YYREEE (reference sequence). The junction had 11 bases not matched to a gene; V was cut back by 4 bases and J by 7 bases. CDR3 sequence: CASSRKGLGGNEQFF. CDR3 DNA: TGTGCCAGCAGCCGTAAAGGACTGGGGGGGAATGAGCAGTTCTTC.

The gene calls are TRBV29-1 and TRBJ2-5, with D unclear. This CDR3 spans 11 amino acids. Trimming took 8 bases from V and 2 from J, leaving 9 bases between them. Germline V gene data show CDR1 as SQVTM and CDR2 as ANQGSEA. The chain's CDR3 is CSPQFQETQYF. The CDR3 DNA sequence: TGCAGCCCTCAGTTTCAAGAGACCCAGTACTTC.

The chain employs TRBV10-3 and TRBJ2-1; 10 nucleotides align to TRBD2. The CDR3 length is 17 residues. Trimming took 2 bases from V and 4 from J; bases not matched to a gene: 8. Germline CDR1 reads ENHRY; CDR2 reads SYGVKD. CDR3 nucleotides: TGTGCCATCAGTGAGGATCCCGGGACTAGCGTATACAATGAGCAGTTCTTC. Translating it yields CAISEDPGTSVYNEQFF.

J is TRBJ2-3 and V is TRBV9; weak D call: TRBD2 (5 bases). CDR1 SGDLS and CDR2 YYNGEE come from the germline V gene. The CDR3 is 13 residues long. Trimming took off 0 bases at V and 5 bases at J, with 7 bases between the two ends. This CDR3 is CASSVVEGDTQYF. In DNA form, the CDR3 reads TGTGCCAGCAGCGTAGTTGAGGGAGATACGCAGTATTTT.

The chain joins TRBV7-2 to TRBJ2-5, with D possibly matching TRBD1 (5 bases). This CDR3 spans 14 amino acids. V gave up 3 bases and J gave up 4 bases, with 12 bases separating them. The germline CDR1 and CDR2 sequences are SGHTA and FQGNSA. DNA of the CDR3: TGTGCCAGCAGCTTTGCAGGGTGGGGAGAGACCCAGTACTTC. Translating it yields CASSFAGWGETQYF.

This chain joins TRBV6-6 and TRBJ2-5, with a tentative D call TRBD1 (6 bases). The J call may be incorrect, as the DNA end agrees better with TRBJ2-7. CDR1 is MNHNY, CDR2 SVGAGI, per germline (reference sequence). CDR3 length: 14 amino acids. CDR3 DNA sequence: TGTGCCAGCAGTTACTCAGGACAGTCCTACGAGCAGTACTTC. Its translation: CASSYSGQSYEQYF.

The chain combines TRBV5-1 with TRBJ2-5; 7 nucleotides agree with TRBD1. J lost 2 bases, V lost 4 bases, and 8 bases had no gene match. The CDR3 totals 15 residues. The germline CDR1 and CDR2 sequences are SGHRS and YFSETQ. The CDR3 region has the DNA TGCGCCAGCAGCCCAAGCCTGACAGGGCAAGAGACCCAGTACTTC. It specifies CASSPSLTGQETQYF.

The V call is TRBV21-1, the J call TRBJ2-7; the table's D gene call, TRBD2, was not cross checked with the DNA. TRBV21-1 is annotated as a pseudogene. This CDR3 has 14 amino acids. The DNA for the CDR3 is TGTGCCAGCAGCAAAAGGGAGACAAACTACGAGCAGTACTTC. Encoded protein: CASSKRETNYEQYF.

The V call is TRBV25-1, the J call TRBJ2-7; 9 bases are shared with TRBD2. With 6 bases clipped from V and 3 bases from J, the junction kept 6 bases outside the gene matches. The length of the CDR3 is 14 residues. In germline, CDR1 is MGHDK, CDR2 SYGVNS. The CDR3 is CASSGTSGRYEQYF. In nucleotides, the CDR3 is TGTGCCAGCAGCGGAACTAGCGGGCGCTACGAGCAGTACTTC.

This chain connects TRBV19 to TRBJ2-7; TRBD2 might be the D (6 bases). V was cut by 5 bases and J by 6 bases, with 17 bases left in between. The CDR3 sequence is 14 residues long. Germline CDR1 is LNHDA and CDR2 is SQIVND (reference sequence). CDR3: CASSPRGSRSEQYF. CDR3 in DNA: TGTGCCAGTAGTCCCCGGGGGTCCAGATCCGAGCAGTACTTC.

J is TRBJ2-7 and V is TRBV28; perhaps TRBD1 as D (6 bases). The germline V and J ends were trimmed by 4 bases and 2 bases, with 18 bases remaining between them. The CDR3 totals 16 residues. The germline V gene has CDR1 MDHEN and CDR2 SYDVKM. The CDR3 spells CASSSMGTPRPYEQYF. The CDR3 DNA is TGTGCCAGCAGTTCCATGGGGACACCCAGGCCCTACGAGCAGTACTTC. Full variable domain (missing parts from reference TRBV28 and TRBJ2-7): DVKVTQSSRYLVKRTGEKVFLECVQDMDHENMFWYRQDPGLGLRLIYFSYDVKMKEKGDIPEGYSVSREKKERFSLILESASTNQTSMYLCASSSMGTPRPYEQYFGPGTRLTVT.

The chain links TRBV6-6 to TRBJ2-2, with D hard to call. Per germline, CDR1 MNHNY and CDR2 SVGAGI (reference sequence). This CDR3 is 13 amino acids long. The V and J ends lost 1 base and 4 bases respectively, with 4 bases between them. CDR3: CASSYLTTGELFF. CDR3 in DNA: TGTGCCAGCAGTTACTTAACCACCGGGGAGCTGTTTTTT.